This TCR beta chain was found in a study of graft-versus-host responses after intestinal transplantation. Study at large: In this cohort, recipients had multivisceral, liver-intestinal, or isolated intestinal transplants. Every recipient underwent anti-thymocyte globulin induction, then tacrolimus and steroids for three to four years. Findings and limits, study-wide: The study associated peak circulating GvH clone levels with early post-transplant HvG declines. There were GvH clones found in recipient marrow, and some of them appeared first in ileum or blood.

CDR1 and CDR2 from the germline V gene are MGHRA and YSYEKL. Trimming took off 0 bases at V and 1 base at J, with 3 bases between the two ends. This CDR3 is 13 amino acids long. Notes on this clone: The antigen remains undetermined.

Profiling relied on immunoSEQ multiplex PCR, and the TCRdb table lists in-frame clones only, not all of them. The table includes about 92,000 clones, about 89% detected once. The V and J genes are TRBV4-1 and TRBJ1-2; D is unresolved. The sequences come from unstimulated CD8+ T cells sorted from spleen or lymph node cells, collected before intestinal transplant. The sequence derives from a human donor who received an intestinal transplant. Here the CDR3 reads CASSQEYNYGYTF. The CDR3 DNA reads TGCGCCAGCAGCCAAGAGTATAACTATGGCTACACCTTC.